This TCR beta chain was captured in a study of T cell repertoires in cytomegalovirus infection. About the study: CMV infection together with matching HLA type was indicated by public TCR beta signatures.

Remarks on this clonotype: What it binds is unknown.

TCRdb re-analysed the reads in MiXCR, keeping a single row per CDR3 protein. The sample consists of around 290,000 distinct CDR3 sequences, 25% of them appearing once. Study results and limitations: Predominance within the ex vivo response was attributable to HLA-C-restricted CMV-specific TCR beta clonotypes.

With 2 bases removed from V and 9 bases from J, the gap between germline ends came to 10 bases. Germline loops: CDR1 MNHNY, CDR2 SVGAGI (reference sequence). The CDR3 is 12 amino acids. The sequence derives from a human donor in good health (CMV status not recorded). Some clones in this sample may be carry-over from other donors' samples. V gene TRBV6-6 combines with J gene TRBJ1-1; D not certain. Material for sequencing was PBMCs. This CDR3 reads CASSYMGFQAFF. The CDR3, as DNA: TGTGCCAGCAGTTACATGGGGTTCCAAGCTTTCTTT.